These 2 T cell receptor beta chains were all obtained from the same sample, sequenced in a study of identical twins. TCRdb used MiXCR to reprocess the 5' RACE reads, holding one entry per CDR3 protein. This sample has some 240,000 distinct CDR3 sequences, with roughly a tenth found just once. Sequencing input: memory T cells sorted from blood. These receptors were obtained from a man in his fifties in good health.

This clonotype appeared many times. CDR3 in amino acids: CSVDGGEGKGAEAFF. The CDR3 bases are TGCAGCGTTGACGGTGGAGAGGGTAAGGGGGCTGAAGCTTTCTTT. The chain couples TRBV29-1 to TRBJ1-1; the D gene is possibly TRBD1 (6 bases). The germline V gene encodes CDR1 SQVTM and CDR2 ANQGSEA. This CDR3 has 15 amino acids. Trimming stripped 3 bases from V and 6 bases from J, with 20 bases between.

This clonotype has just a few counts. The chain links TRBV12-3 or TRBV12-4 to TRBJ1-5; no definite D call. CDR3 size: 12 residues. Trimming took 9 bases from V and 1 from J, leaving 7 bases between them. CDR3 residues: CASRTSNQPQHF. For the CDR3, the DNA is TGTGCCAGTAGGACGAGCAATCAGCCCCAGCATTTT.